This TCR beta chain was documented in a study of T cell responses to AZD1222 COVID-19 vaccine. Broader study findings: Clonal diversity was possibly underestimated, and white British individuals and females predominated among donors.

This CDR3 has 14 residues. The V gene lost 0 bases and the J gene lost 0 bases, with 6 bases spanning the gap. Germline V gene sequence: CDR1 SGHNT, CDR2 YYREEE (reference sequence). Repertoires were generated with immunoSEQ multiplex PCR, while TCRdb's copy carries only in-frame clones and drops some. The sample contains about 140,000 clones, more than 85% of which appear only once. Concerning this clone: Antigen specificity is unknown.

The sequenced sample was peripheral blood, obtained on day 0 of AZD1222 vaccination. This TCR was recovered from an adult in good health. The genes are TRBV5-4 and TRBJ2-5, with D perhaps matching TRBD2 (6 bases). DNA of the CDR3: TGTGCCAGCAGCTTGGGGGGGGACCAAGAGACCCAGTACTTC. Translation gives CASSLGGDQETQYF.